One sample yielded the 3 T cell receptor beta chains listed below, sequenced in a study of CXCR3-negative and CXCR3-positive naive CD8 T cells. Libraries of TRB cDNA were made by 5' RACE and carried UMIs. TCRdb reprocessed the 5' RACE reads; each CDR3 protein has one entry and no DNA is given. Its clone listing holds around 45,000 distinct CDR3 sequences. Source material: naive CXCR3- CD8+ T cells from blood. Subset reported: CD45RO-CCR7+CD27+CD95- naive CD8+ T cells lacking CXCR3 (TNR3-). These receptors were obtained from a human donor in good health. Some clones in this sample may be carry-over from other donors' samples.

The chain uses TRBV29-1 and TRBJ2-7. Germline CDR1 SQVTM, CDR2 ANQGSEA. The CDR3 runs to 12 residues. CDR3 sequence: CSVIGSSYEQYF.

This chain uses TRBV10-3 with TRBJ2-7; there is no DNA to check the TCRdb D call of TRBD1. Germline V gene lookup returns CDR1 ENHRY and CDR2 SYGVKD. This CDR3 contains 12 residues. CDR3 region: CAIAAGSYEQYF.

The rearrangement uses TRBV6-1 and TRBJ2-7. This CDR3 has 15 amino acids. CDR1 and CDR2 from the germline V gene are MNHNS and SASEGT. The CDR3 sequence: CASSEGDRVGVEQYF.